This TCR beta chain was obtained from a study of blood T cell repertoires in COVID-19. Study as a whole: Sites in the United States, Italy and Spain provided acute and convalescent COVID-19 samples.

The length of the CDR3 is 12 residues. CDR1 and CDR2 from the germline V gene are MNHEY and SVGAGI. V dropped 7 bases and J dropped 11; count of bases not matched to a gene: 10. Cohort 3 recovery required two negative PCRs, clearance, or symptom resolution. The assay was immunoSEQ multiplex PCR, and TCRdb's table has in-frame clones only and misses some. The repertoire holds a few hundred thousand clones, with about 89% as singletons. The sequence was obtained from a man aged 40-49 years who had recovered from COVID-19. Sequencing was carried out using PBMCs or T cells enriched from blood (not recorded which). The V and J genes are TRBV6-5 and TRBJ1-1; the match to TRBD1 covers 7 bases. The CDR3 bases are TGTGCCAGCAACCCCGACAGGGTTGGGGCTTTCTTT. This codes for CASNPDRVGAFF.